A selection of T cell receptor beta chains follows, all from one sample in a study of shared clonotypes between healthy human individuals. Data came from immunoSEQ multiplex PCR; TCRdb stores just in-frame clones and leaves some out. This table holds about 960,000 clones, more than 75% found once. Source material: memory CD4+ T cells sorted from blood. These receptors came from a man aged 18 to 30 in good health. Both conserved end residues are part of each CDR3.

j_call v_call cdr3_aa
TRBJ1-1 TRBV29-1 CSVAGGSTEAFF
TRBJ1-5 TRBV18 CASSPPGTQSNQPQHF
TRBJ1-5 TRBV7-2 CASSLRQGNQPQHF
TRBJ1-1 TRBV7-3 CASSSDRGTEAFF
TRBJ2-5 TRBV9 CASSVDVQPQETQYF
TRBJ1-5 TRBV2 CASSGRTGGISNQPQHF
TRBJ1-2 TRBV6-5 CASGRGADGYTF
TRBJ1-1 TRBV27 CASRTGGVATEAFF
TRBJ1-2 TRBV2 CASEAQRNYGYTF
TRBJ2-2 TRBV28 CASSFNHGELFF
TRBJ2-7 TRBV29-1 CSVARDVPAEQYF
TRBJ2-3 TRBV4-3 CASSQGTGVGTDTQYF
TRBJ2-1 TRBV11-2 CASSATGSNYNEQFF
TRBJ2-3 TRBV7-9 CASSFSGGSDTQYF
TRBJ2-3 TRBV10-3 CAITPSGGVTDTQYF
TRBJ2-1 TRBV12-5 CASGLLPAGGPYEQFF
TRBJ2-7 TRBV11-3 CASSLTLEGGEQYF
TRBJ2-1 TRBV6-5 CASSRAGYNEQFF
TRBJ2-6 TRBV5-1 CASSDASSGANVLTF
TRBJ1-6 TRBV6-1 CSVRDVGAAPLHF
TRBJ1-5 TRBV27 CASSLSFKGMSNQPQHF
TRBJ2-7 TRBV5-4 CASSSGQGSTYEQYF
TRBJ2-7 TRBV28 CATQRGGAYEQYF
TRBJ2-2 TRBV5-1 CASSGLAGVAGELFF
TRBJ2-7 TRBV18 CASSPSGVQTHEQYF
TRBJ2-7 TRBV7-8 CASSLAGTSVRISYEQYF
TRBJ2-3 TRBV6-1 CATLEGGGTDTQYF
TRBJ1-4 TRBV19 CASSIRTDSNEKLFF
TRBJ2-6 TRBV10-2 CASSGAPGAGANVLTF
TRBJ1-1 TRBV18 CASSRNPPINGMDTEAFF
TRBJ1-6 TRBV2 CASMLDVGLSPLHF
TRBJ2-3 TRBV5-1 CASSSGLAGAGTDTQYF
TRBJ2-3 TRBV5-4 CASSLGGVRDTQYF
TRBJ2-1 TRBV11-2 CASSLVTSGGYEQFF
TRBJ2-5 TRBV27 CASSLRRKETQYF
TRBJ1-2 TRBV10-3 CAATRDSPYYGYTF
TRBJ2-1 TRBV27 CASSPQVAMGNEQFF
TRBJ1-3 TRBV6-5 CASSDRFSGNTIYF
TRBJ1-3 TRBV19 CASSVDTRGNTIYF
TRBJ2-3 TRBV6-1 CASKSQGDTQYF
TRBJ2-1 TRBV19 CASSWDRGIHNKQFF
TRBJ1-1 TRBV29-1 CSVRAGNTEAFF
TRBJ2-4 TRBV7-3 CASSPQGLNSDIQYF
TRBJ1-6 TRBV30 CAWSLGQNNSPLHF
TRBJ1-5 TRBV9 CASSVERGYQPQHF
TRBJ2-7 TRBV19 CASSIDRSRGEQYF
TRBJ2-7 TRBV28 CASSFREQYF
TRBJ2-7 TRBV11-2 CASSLAGQGAAYF
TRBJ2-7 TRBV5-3 CARSLCPRGVSNSYEQYF
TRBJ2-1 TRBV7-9 CASSSMTSGVSREQFF
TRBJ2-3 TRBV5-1 CASSSGTGTDTQYF
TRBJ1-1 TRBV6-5 CASSYSEGSGTFF
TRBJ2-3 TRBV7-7 CASSQDGGSDTQYF
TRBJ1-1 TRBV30 CACQQGANTEAFF
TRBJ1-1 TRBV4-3 CASSLQENTEAFF